Below, 12 T cell receptor beta chains from the same sample are listed, as sequenced in a study of immune evolution from preneoplasia to lung adenocarcinoma. Sequenced by immunoSEQ multiplex PCR; TCRdb stores in-frame clones only, minus some. This sample has more than 3,500 clones, with roughly four fifths found just once. The sequencing sample was made of FFPE minimally invasive lung adenocarcinoma tissue. These receptors were obtained from a person aged 55 to 79 with lung adenocarcinoma.

The V gene is TRBV5-1, the J gene TRBJ2-1, with TRBD2 as a possible D gene (5 bases). This CDR3 has 15 residues. With 0 bases removed from V and 4 bases from J, the gap between germline ends came to 11 bases. CDR1 is SGHRS, CDR2 YFSETQ, per germline. The CDR3 DNA is TGCGCCAGCAGCTTGGGGACTCAATTATACAATGAGCAGTTCTTC. It translates to CASSLGTQLYNEQFF.

The chain is built from TRBV7-2 and TRBJ1-2, with unresolved D. Trimming took 7 bases from V and 1 from J, leaving 4 bases between them. Germline CDR1 and CDR2: SGHTA and FQGNSA. The CDR3 is made up of 11 amino acids. The CDR3 region has the DNA TGTGCCAGCAACGTTAACTATGGCTACACCTTC. It specifies CASNVNYGYTF.

This clone was seen a few times. The chain couples TRBV5-1 to TRBJ2-7, with 8 bases matching TRBD2. The length of the CDR3 is 16 residues. CDR1 is SGHRS and CDR2 is YFSETQ in the germline V gene. Trimming cost V 0 bases and J 3 bases; bases outside gene matches: 8. The CDR3 region is CASSLAGGLDNYEQYF. DNA of the CDR3: TGCGCCAGCAGCTTGGCGGGGGGGCTGGACAACTACGAGCAGTACTTC.

The gene calls are TRBV10-3 and TRBJ2-7, with D maybe TRBD2 (5 bases). Germline V gene data show CDR1 as ENHRY and CDR2 as SYGVKD. V lost 8 bases and J lost 0, with 8 bases in between. The CDR3 totals 12 residues. The chain's CDR3 is CAIAGDSYEQYF. As DNA, the CDR3 is TGTGCCATCGCCGGGGACTCCTACGAGCAGTACTTC.

V gene TRBV15 combines with J gene TRBJ2-2; TRBD1 matches at 8 bases. V trimming: 0 bases; J trimming: 7 bases; junction bases outside the gene matches: 10. In germline, CDR1 is LNHNV, CDR2 YYDKDF (reference sequence). The CDR3 loop spans 17 amino acids. The CDR3 protein is CATSRESTTGGHGELFF. CDR3 nucleotides: TGTGCCACCAGCAGAGAGAGTACCACAGGGGGGCACGGGGAGCTGTTTTTT.

This chain links TRBV5-1 with TRBJ2-7, with 13 bases identical to TRBD2. The length of the CDR3 is 15 residues. Germline V gives CDR1 SGHRS, CDR2 YFSETQ. V was pared by 4 bases and J by 1 base, with 2 bases of the junction left unmatched. The CDR3 sequence: CASSTGLAGSYEQYF. The CDR3 bases are TGCGCCAGCAGCACGGGACTAGCGGGGTCCTACGAGCAGTACTTC.

The sample holds a few counts of this clone. V and J are TRBV6-4 and TRBJ1-6, with 7 positions matching TRBD1. The CDR3 sequence is 14 residues long. The V and J ends lost 6 bases and 7 bases, in that order; junction bases with no gene match: 6. Per germline, CDR1 MRHNA and CDR2 SNTAGT. Here the CDR3 reads CASSATGENSPLHF. DNA for the CDR3: TGTGCCAGCAGCGCTACAGGGGAGAATTCACCCCTCCACTTT.

The chain employs TRBV7-9 and TRBJ2-7, with 8 bases matching TRBD1. V gave up 5 bases and J gave up 0 bases; unmatched junction bases: 9. CDR3 length: 16 residues. CDR1 SEHNR and CDR2 FQNEAQ come from the germline V gene (reference sequence). The CDR3 region has the DNA TGTGCCAGCAGCCTATTGTCCGGGACAGGCTCCTACGAGCAGTACTTC. This gives the protein CASSLLSGTGSYEQYF.

As regards this clone: One junction end does not reproduce the germline sequence, and a read error may be involved. The rearrangement links TRBV9 to TRBJ1-6; a weak D match, TRBD1 (5 bases). The CDR3 is 16 amino acids. CDR1 is SGDLS and CDR2 is YYNGEE in the germline V gene. The CDR3 loop is CASSETASSFNSPLHF. The CDR3 region has the DNA TGTGCCAGCAGCGAGACAGCCTCCTCCTTTAATTCACCCCTCCACTTT.

This chain links TRBV9 with TRBJ2-7; 9 bases line up with TRBD2. The germline gives CDR1 SGDLS, CDR2 YYNGEE. This CDR3 contains 15 residues. Trimming cost V 3 bases and J 3 bases; bases outside gene matches: 7. CDR3 coding DNA: TGTGCCAGCAGCGCTTCCGGGACTAGCAGCTACGAGCAGTACTTC. This gives the protein CASSASGTSSYEQYF. Filled out from reference TRBV9 and TRBJ2-7, the complete variable domain reads DSGVTQTPKHLITATGQRVTLRCSPRSGDLSVYWYQQSLDQGLQFLIQYYNGEERAKGNILERFSAQQFPDLHSELNLSSLELGDSALYFCASSASGTSSYEQYFGPGTRLTVT.

The V and J genes are TRBV5-4 and TRBJ2-2; D is possibly TRBD1 (6 bases). CDR3 length: 17 amino acids. Germline V gene data show CDR1 as SGHNT and CDR2 as YYREEE (reference sequence). With 0 bases removed from V and 0 bases from J, the gap between germline ends came to 12 bases. CDR3: CASSLGGRGSNTGELFF. As DNA, the CDR3 is TGTGCCAGCAGCTTGGGGGGGCGAGGATCGAACACCGGGGAGCTGTTTTTT.

V usage is TRBV6-4 and J usage is TRBJ1-5; D uncertain. V lost 5 bases and J 0 bases, leaving 5 bases between the germline ends. The CDR3 contains 13 residues. CDR1 MRHNA and CDR2 SNTAGT come from the germline V gene. The CDR3 region is CASSPNSNQPQHF. CDR3 in DNA: TGTGCCAGCAGTCCTAATAGCAATCAGCCCCAGCATTTT.